This TCR beta chain was retrieved from a study of T cell repertoires in aging, cancer and after chemotherapy. Across the whole study: Six age groups, ranging from 30 or younger to 70 or older, included the donors. Some 8.1 million TCR reads were in the whole dataset.

TRB rearrangements spanning V, D and J were amplified using mixed TRB-A/B primers. TCRdb re-analysed the multiplex PCR reads in MiXCR, keeping a single row per CDR3 protein. Among some 8,500 distinct CDR3 sequences listed, about 41% were seen once. V shed 5 bases and J 2 bases; nucleotides not matched to a gene: 10. Germline-derived CDR1 and CDR2 are SGHNT and YENEEA. This CDR3 has 16 amino acids. This clonotype is medium-sized (0.01 to 0.1%) within its sample. TCR beta rearrangements were amplified from peripheral blood genomic DNA. This sequence originates from a human donor with a solid tumor. Sequencing used blood. The rearrangement links TRBV11-3 to TRBJ2-5, with TRBD1 matching over 8 bases. The CDR3 loop reads CASSPGQGVRQETQYF. As DNA, the CDR3 is TGTGCCAGCAGCCCCGGACAGGGCGTTAGGCAAGAGACCCAGTACTTC.